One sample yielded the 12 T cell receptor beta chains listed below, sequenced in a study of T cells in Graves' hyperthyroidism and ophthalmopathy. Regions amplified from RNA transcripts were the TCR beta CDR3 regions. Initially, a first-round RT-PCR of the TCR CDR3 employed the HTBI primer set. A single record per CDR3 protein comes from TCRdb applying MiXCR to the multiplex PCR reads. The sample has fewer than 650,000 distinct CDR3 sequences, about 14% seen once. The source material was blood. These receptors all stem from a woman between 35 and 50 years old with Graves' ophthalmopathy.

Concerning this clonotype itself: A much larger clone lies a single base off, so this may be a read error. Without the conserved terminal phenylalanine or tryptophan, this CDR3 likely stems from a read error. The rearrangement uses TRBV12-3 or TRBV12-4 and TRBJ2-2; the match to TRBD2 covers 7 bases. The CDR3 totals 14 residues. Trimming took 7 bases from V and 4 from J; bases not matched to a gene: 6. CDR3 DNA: TGTGCCAGCACAGCGGGATGGATCACCGGGGAGCTGTTTTCT. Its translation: CASTAGWITGELFS.

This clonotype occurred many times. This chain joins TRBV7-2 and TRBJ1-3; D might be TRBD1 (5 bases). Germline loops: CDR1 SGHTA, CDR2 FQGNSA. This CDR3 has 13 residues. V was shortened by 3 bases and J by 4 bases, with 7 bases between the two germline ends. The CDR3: CASSLNRGNTIYF. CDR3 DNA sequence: TGTGCCAGCAGCTTGAACAGGGGAAACACCATATATTTT.

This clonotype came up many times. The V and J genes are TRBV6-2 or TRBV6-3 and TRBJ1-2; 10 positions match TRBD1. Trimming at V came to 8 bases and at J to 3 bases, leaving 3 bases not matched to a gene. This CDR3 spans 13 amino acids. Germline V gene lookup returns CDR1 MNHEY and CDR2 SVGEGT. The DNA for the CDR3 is TGTGCCAGCGGGACAGGGGTTCACTATGGCTACACCTTC. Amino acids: CASGTGVHYGYTF.

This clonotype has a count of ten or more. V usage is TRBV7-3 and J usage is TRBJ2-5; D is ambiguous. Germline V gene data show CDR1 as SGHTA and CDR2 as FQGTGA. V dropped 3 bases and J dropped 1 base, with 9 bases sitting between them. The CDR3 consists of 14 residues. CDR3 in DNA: TGTGCCAGCAGCTTCGGTGGGATCCAAGAGACCCAGTACTTC. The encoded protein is CASSFGGIQETQYF.

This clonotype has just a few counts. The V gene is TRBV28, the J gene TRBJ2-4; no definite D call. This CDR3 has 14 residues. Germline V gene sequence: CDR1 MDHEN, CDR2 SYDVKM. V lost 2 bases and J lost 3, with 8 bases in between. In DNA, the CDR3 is TGTGCCAGCAGTTTACCCGGGTACAAAAACATTCAGTACTTC. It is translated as CASSLPGYKNIQYF.

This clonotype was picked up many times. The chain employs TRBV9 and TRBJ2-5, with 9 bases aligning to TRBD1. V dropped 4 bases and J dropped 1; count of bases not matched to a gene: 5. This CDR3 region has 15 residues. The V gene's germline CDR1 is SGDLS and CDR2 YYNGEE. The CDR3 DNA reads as TGTGCCAGCAGCCCCGAGGGACAGGGCCAAGAGACCCAGTACTTC. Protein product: CASSPEGQGQETQYF.

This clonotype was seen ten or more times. The CDR3 bases are TGTGCCAGTAGTGATGACAGGCAGGCGAGCTACACCTTC. Residues: CASSDDRQASYTF. The V and J genes are TRBV19 and TRBJ1-2, with a possible D match to TRBD1 (6 bases). V was clipped by 5 bases and J by 9 bases, with 16 bases between them. CDR3 length: 13 residues. CDR1 and CDR2 from the germline V gene are LNHDA and SQIVND (reference sequence). Supplemented by reference TRBV19 and TRBJ1-2, the full variable domain reads DGGITQSPKYLFRKEGQNVTLSCEQNLNHDAMYWYRQDPGQGLRLIYYSQIVNDFQKGDIAEGYSVSREKKESFPLTVTSAQKNPTAFYLCASSDDRQASYTFGSGTRLTVV.

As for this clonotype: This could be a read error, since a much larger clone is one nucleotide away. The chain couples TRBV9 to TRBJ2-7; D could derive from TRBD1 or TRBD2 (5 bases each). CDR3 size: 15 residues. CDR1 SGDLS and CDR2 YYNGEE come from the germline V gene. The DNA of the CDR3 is TGTGCCAGCAGCCCCGGAAGGGGAGTCTCGAACGAGCGGTACTTC. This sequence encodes CASSPGRGVSNERYF. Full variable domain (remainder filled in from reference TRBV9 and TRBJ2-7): DSGVTQTPKHLITATGQRVTLRCSPRSGDLSVYWYQQSLDQGLQFLIQYYNGEERAKGNILERFSAQQFPDLHSELNLSSLELGDSALYFCASSPGRGVSNERYFGPGTRLTVT.

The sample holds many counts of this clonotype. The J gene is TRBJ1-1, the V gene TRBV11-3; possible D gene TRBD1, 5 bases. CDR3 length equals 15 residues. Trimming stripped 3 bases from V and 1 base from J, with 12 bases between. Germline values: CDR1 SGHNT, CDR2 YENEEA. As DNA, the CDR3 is TGTGCCAGCAGCTTTAATGCGGGGGAGAACACTGAAGCTTTCTTT. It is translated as CASSFNAGENTEAFF.

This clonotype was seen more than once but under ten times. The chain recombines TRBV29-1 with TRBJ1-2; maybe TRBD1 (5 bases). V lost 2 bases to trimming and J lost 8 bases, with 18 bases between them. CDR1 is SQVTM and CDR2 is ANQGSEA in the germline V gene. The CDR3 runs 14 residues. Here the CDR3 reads CSVETMGGREGYTF. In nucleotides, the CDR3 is TGCAGCGTTGAAACCATGGGGGGTAGGGAGGGCTACACCTTC.

CDR3 in amino acids: CASRSNGASNYGYTF. As DNA, the CDR3 is TGTGCCAGCAGATCGAACGGTGCGTCTAACTATGGCTACACCTTC. The chain couples TRBV28 to TRBJ1-2; D gene unclear. V was pared by 6 bases and J by 0 bases, with 14 bases between. This CDR3 has 15 residues. Germline CDR1 reads MDHEN; CDR2 reads SYDVKM.

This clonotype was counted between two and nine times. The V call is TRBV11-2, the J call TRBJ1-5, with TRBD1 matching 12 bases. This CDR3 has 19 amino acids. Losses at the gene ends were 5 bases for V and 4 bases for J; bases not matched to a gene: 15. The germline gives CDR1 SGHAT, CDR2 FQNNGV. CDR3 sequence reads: CASSLQAGQGAISNQPQHF. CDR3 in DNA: TGTGCCAGCAGCCTCCAAGCGGGACAGGGGGCGATTAGTAATCAGCCCCAGCATTTT.